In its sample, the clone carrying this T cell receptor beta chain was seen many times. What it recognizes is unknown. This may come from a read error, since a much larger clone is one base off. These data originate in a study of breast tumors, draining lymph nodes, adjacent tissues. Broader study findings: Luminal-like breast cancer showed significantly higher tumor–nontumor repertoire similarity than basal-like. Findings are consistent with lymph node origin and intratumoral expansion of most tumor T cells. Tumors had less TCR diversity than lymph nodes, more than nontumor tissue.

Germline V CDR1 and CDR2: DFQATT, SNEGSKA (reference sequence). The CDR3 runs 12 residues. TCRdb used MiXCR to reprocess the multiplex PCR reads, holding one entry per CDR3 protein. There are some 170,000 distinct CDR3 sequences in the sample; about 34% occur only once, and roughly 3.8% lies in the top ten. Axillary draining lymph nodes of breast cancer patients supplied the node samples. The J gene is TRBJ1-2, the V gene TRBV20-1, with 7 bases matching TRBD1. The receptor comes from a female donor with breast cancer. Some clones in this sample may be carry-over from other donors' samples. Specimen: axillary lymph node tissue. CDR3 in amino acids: CSAGRQGHGSTF. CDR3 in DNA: TGCAGTGCTGGACGACAGGGCCATGGCTCCACCTTC.